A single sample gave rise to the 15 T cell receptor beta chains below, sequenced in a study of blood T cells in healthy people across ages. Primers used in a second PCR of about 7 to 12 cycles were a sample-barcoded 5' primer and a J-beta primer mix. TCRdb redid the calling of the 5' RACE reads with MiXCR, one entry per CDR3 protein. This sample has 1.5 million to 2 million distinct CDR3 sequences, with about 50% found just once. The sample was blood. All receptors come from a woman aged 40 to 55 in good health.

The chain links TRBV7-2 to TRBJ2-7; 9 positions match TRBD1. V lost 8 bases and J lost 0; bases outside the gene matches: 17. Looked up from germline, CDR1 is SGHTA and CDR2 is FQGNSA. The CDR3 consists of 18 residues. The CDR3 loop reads CASQNDTGGHYLSYEQYF. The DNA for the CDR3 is TGTGCCAGCCAGAATGACACAGGGGGCCATTACCTCTCCTACGAGCAGTACTTC.

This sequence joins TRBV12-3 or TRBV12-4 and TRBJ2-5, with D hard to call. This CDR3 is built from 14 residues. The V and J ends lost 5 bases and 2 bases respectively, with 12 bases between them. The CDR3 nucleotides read TGTGCCAGCAGTATCCCGGGTAGTCAAGAGACCCAGTACTTC. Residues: CASSIPGSQETQYF.

CDR3 in amino acids: CASSERRQGIGETQYF. In nucleotides, the CDR3 is TGTGCCAGCAGTGAACGGCGACAGGGGATAGGGGAGACCCAGTACTTC. The chain uses TRBV6-1 and TRBJ2-7; 8 positions match TRBD1. The assigned J gene may be wrong: the sequence end matches TRBJ2-5 better. This CDR3 region has 16 residues. CDR1 MNHNS and CDR2 SASEGT come from the germline V gene.

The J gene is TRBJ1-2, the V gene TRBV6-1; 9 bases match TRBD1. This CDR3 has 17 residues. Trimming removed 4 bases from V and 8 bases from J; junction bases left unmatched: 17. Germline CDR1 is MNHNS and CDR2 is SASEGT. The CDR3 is CASSGVQGARGLRGYTF. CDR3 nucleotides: TGTGCCAGCAGTGGAGTACAGGGGGCGCGTGGGCTCCGGGGCTACACCTTC.

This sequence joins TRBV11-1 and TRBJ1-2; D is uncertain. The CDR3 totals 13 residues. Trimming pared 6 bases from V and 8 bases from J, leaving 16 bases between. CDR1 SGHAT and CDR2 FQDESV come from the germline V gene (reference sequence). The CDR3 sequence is CASSRNRGGGYTF. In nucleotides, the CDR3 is TGTGCCAGCAGTCGAAATAGAGGAGGCGGCTACACCTTC.

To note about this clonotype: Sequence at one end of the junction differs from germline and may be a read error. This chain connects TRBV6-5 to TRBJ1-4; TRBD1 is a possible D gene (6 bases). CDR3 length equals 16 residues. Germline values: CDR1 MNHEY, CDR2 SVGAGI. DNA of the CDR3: TGTGCCAGCAGTTACCGGAGGGGGGCAACTAATGAAGAACTGTTTTTT. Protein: CASSYRRGATNEELFF.

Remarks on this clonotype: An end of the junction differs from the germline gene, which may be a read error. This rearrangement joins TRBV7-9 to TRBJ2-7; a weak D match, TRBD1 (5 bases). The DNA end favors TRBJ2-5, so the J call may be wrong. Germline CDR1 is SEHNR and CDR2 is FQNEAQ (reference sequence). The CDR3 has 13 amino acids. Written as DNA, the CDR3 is TGTACCAGCAGCCGGCAGGGTGGAGAGACCCAGTACTTC. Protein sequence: CTSSRQGGETQYF.

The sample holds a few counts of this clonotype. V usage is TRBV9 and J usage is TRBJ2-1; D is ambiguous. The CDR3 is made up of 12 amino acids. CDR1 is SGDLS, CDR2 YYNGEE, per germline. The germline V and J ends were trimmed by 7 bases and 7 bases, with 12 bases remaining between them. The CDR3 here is CASGNRENEQFF. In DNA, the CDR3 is TGTGCCAGCGGGAACCGTGAAAATGAGCAGTTCTTC.

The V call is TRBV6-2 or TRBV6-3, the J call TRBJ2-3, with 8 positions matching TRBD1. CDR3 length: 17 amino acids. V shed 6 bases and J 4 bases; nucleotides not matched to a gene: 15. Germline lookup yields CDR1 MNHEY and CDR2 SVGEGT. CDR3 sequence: CASRTTAGTGASDTQYF. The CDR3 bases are TGTGCCAGCAGAACGACAGCCGGGACAGGTGCATCAGATACGCAGTATTTT.

The chain's CDR3 is CASSLVQTNTEAFF. DNA for the CDR3: TGCGCCAGCAGCTTGGTACAGACGAACACTGAAGCTTTCTTT. The chain links TRBV5-1 to TRBJ1-1; D is undetermined. This CDR3 contains 14 residues. V lost 0 bases and J 1 base, leaving 7 bases between the germline ends. Germline CDR1 reads SGHRS; CDR2 reads YFSETQ.

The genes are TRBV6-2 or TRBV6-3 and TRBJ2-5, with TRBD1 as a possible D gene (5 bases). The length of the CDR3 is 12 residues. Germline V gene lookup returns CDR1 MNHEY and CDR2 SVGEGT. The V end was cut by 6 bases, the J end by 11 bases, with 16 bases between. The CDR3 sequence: CASRDYRKEQYF. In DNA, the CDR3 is TGTGCCAGCAGGGATTACAGGAAAGAGCAGTACTTC.

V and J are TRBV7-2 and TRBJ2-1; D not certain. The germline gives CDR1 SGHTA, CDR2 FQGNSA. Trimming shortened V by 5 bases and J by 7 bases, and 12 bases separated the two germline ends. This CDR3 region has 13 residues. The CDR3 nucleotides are TGTGCCAGCAGCCGCCTCGGTTTGAATGAGCAGTTCTTC. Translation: CASSRLGLNEQFF.

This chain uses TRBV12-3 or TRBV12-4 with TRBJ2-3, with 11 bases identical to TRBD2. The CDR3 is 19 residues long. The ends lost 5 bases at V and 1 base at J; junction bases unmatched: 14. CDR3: CASSREIASGGTRTDTQYF. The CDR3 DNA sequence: TGTGCCAGCAGTAGAGAGATAGCTAGCGGGGGGACTCGCACAGATACGCAGTATTTT.

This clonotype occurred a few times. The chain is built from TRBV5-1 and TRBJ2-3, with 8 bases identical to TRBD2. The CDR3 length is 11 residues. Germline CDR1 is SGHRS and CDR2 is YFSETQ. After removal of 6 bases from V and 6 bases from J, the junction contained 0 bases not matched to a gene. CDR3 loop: CASKRGDTQYF. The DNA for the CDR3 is TGCGCCAGCAAGCGGGGGGATACGCAGTATTTT.

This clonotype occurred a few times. CDR3 amino acids: CSARNRDSSYEQYF. CDR3 nucleotide sequence: TGCAGTGCTAGAAACCGGGACAGCTCCTACGAGCAGTACTTC. This chain joins TRBV20-1 and TRBJ2-7; 7 bases are shared with TRBD1. Trimming took 2 bases from V and 0 from J; bases not matched to a gene: 4. The CDR3 is 14 amino acids. CDR1 DFQATT and CDR2 SNEGSKA come from the germline V gene (reference sequence).